Sequencing of this T cell receptor (beta chain) was carried out in a study of blood T cell repertoires in COVID-19. Germline V gene lookup returns CDR1 SNHLY and CDR2 FYNNEI. The CDR3 runs 14 residues. Trimming shortened V by 4 bases and J by 4 bases, and 13 bases separated the two germline ends. In the source study's methods: Estimation of nucleated cell counts relied on the amplification of reference gene primers. The method was immunoSEQ multiplex PCR; TCRdb's version includes in-frame clones alone and lacks a portion of them. The V and J calls and clone size were taken over from that table, and D and trimming were inferred from the DNA. The sample contains roughly 67,000 clones, approximately 80% of which appear only once.

The sample taken for sequencing was peripheral blood. The sequence was collected from a human donor in a cohort sampled during active COVID-19. The V and J genes are TRBV2 and TRBJ1-1; a weak D match, TRBD1 (6 bases). CDR3: CASSAQGTATEAFF. Written as DNA, the CDR3 is TGTGCCAGCAGTGCACAGGGTACTGCCACTGAAGCTTTCTTT.